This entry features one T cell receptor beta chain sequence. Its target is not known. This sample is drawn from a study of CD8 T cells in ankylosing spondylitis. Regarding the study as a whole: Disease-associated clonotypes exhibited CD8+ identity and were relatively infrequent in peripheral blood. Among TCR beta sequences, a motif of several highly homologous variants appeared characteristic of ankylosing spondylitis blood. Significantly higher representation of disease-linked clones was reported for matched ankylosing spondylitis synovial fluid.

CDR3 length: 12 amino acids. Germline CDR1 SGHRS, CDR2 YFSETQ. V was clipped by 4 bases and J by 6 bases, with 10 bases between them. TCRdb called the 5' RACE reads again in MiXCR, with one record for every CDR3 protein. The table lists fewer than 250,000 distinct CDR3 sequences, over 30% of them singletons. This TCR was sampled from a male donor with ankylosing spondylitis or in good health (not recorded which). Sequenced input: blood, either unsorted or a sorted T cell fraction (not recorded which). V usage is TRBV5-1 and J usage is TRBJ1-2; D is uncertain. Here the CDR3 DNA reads TGCGCCAGCAGCGGCGAAACTGATGGCTACACCTTC. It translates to CASSGETDGYTF.